These T cell receptor beta chains were read from a single sample in a study of cytotoxic CD8 clonotypes in ibrutinib-treated CLL. The table came from immunoSEQ multiplex PCR; TCRdb's copy has only in-frame clones and leaves some out. The sample carries 20,000 to 30,000 clones, approximately 68% recorded once. The sequenced sample was PBMCs, obtained after 24 months of ibrutinib treatment. The source is a human donor with chronic lymphocytic leukemia. CDR3s leave out the opening cysteine and the closing phenylalanine or tryptophan. Size is stated for part of the rows, as once, few or many counts, or as a class when the clone is expanded.

TRBJ1-1 TRBV4-1 . ASSPTPGQGMGSTEAF
TRBJ1-2 TRBV5-5 . ASSLDGAGTNYGYT
TRBJ1-1 TRBV29-1 few SVTDTNTEAF
TRBJ2-4 TRBV6-1 few ASSPALETSGGPY
TRBJ2-7 TRBV13 once ASTLPREGPQSGEQY
TRBJ1-1 TRBV27 few ASRGTGNGEAF
TRBJ1-5 TRBV27 once ASSPRVASNQPQH
TRBJ2-2 TRBV5-6 . ASSSQGAGGTGELF
TRBJ2-1 TRBV4-1 . ASSQEWGDWGF
TRBJ2-1 TRBV5-5 . ASSPEGLSYNEQF
TRBJ2-7 TRBV10-3 few AISPTRQGTSSYEQY
TRBJ2-3 TRBV7-9 medium-sized ASSPLAALTDTQY
TRBJ1-2 TRBV7-6 . ASSPPPVLANYGYT
. TRBV27 . ASSLFAGGNEQY
TRBJ2-7 TRBV5-4 few ASSFDRELSYEQY
TRBJ1-2 TRBV11-2 medium-sized ASSLVGAETYGYT
TRBJ2-3 TRBV30 . AWGRGGGTDTQY
TRBJ1-1 TRBV13 . ASSPGEDPLAF
TRBJ2-7 TRBV28 . ASTGQTRLQY
TRBJ1-4 TRBV5-1 few ASSFSQGGTNEKLF
TRBJ1-2 TRBV5-1 . ASSLSQSAMVYGYT
TRBJ1-6 TRBV10-3 . AISEGKGNSPLH
TRBJ1-2 TRBV6-4 . ASSFDRKGGYT
TRBJ1-1 TRBV5-1 . ASSFLQGDTEAF
TRBJ1-5 TRBV10-3 . AINEEGGSNQPQH
TRBJ2-1 TRBV9 . ASSPRGDLSSYNEQF
TRBJ2-4 TRBV4-1 . ASSRPTGTKNIQY
TRBJ2-3 TRBV5-4 . ASSLRQVGNTQY
TRBJ2-7 TRBV2 many ASSARTGVEQY
TRBJ2-5 TRBV7-9 . ASSPSTGGEETQY
TRBJ2-1 TRBV29-1 . SVKKGTGLINEQF
TRBJ2-1 TRBV7-9 medium-sized ASSLTRGLDNEQF
TRBJ2-6 TRBV2 . ASSDGYLSGANVLT
TRBJ2-5 TRBV4-2 . ASSQDLAGPLSQQETQY
TRBJ2-1 TRBV5-1 few ASSSLTGTNYNEQF
TRBJ2-5 TRBV7-9 . ASSWGHVPLQETQY
TRBJ1-6 TRBV19 once ASSPQTGNGSPLH
TRBJ1-6 TRBV5-6 many ASSLYIGGTLLDSPLH
TRBJ1-1 TRBV9 . ASSSVSEAF
TRBJ1-1 TRBV18 . ASSPQGATEAF
TRBJ2-3 TRBV14 . ASSTNPGETQY
TRBJ1-1 TRBV2 . ASSGEVNTEAF
TRBJ2-2 TRBV5-6 . ASSSTGTSGGAHTGELF
TRBJ1-2 TRBV9 few ASSVSSGQGVYGYT
TRBJ1-1 TRBV11-2 . ASSSDVGGGNTEAF
TRBJ2-5 TRBV7-9 . ASSPEAKETQY
TRBJ2-1 TRBV4-1 . ASSQGPPSGLAQNEQF
TRBJ2-1 TRBV10-2 few ASALAGDHNEQF
TRBJ1-1 TRBV7-7 . ASSRTRSDNTEAF
TRBJ2-7 TRBV5-1 . ASSQRQDGGEQY
TRBJ2-1 TRBV7-9 . ASSSGTGDRSLWNEQF